This T cell receptor beta chain was identified in a study of CD8+CD57+ T cells in acquired aplastic anemia. An expansion of CD8+CD57+ cells by flow cytometry had been shown in patients chosen for sequencing. V lost 5 bases to trimming and J lost 3 bases; unmatched junction nucleotides: 5. The CDR3 runs to 14 residues. Germline-derived CDR1 and CDR2 are LNHDA and SQIVND (reference sequence). The study profiled TCR beta VDJ and CDR3 using genomic DNA as template. TCRdb processed the reads anew with MiXCR; each CDR3 protein has one entry. The sample lists under 350,000 distinct CDR3 sequences; roughly 61% were seen once.

The sequenced material came from sorted CD4+, CD8+, or CD8+CD57+ T cells (not recorded which) from PBMCs. This TCR was recovered from a human donor with aplastic anemia. J is TRBJ2-7 and V is TRBV19; 9 nucleotides match TRBD1. This CDR3 reads CASSVQGAGYEQYF. CDR3 nucleotide sequence: TGTGCCAGTAGTGTACAGGGGGCTGGCTACGAGCAGTACTTC.